These 5 T cell receptor beta chains originate from one sample sequenced in a study of regulatory T cells in long-lasting Graves disease. Specified time point: newly diagnosed GD, antithyroid drugs for less than 3 months. The TCR library was made from RNA extracted from PBMCs. Arm-PCR of CDR3 regions and iRepertoire HTBI primers were the basis on which TCR beta libraries were built. TCRdb reanalysed the multiplex PCR reads using MiXCR and keeps one entry per CDR3 protein. The sample contains some 600,000 distinct CDR3 sequences, about 16% of which appear only once. These sequences were also reported in another study, on T cells in Graves' hyperthyroidism and ophthalmopathy.

Sequencing used peripheral blood mononuclear cells (PBMCs), obtained at new diagnosis, from a patient treated with antithyroid drugs. All receptors come from a man between 18 and 35 years old with Graves disease.

The chain joins TRBV6-5 to TRBJ1-6; D uncertain. Germline loops: CDR1 MNHEY, CDR2 SVGAGI. CDR3 length equals 18 residues. V shed 4 bases and J shed 4 bases, with 20 bases lying between them. DNA for the CDR3: TGTGCCAGCAGTTTAAAAACTTGGACGCGGACGTATAATTCACCCCTCCACTTT. Protein sequence: CASSLKTWTRTYNSPLHF.

This clonotype has at least ten counts. The chain uses TRBV3-1 and TRBJ2-1, with D maybe TRBD1 (6 bases). V was pared by 0 bases and J by 0 bases, with 9 bases between. The germline V gene encodes CDR1 LGHDT and CDR2 YNNKEL (reference sequence). The CDR3 consists of 16 residues. The CDR3: CASSQDTGSSYNEQFF. The CDR3 DNA reads as TGTGCCAGCAGCCAAGATACAGGGAGCTCCTACAATGAGCAGTTCTTC.

This clonotype came up many times. This chain uses TRBV10-1 with TRBJ2-1; D possibly corresponds to TRBD1 (5 bases). The V end lost 0 bases, the J end lost 4 bases, and 10 bases lay between the germline ends. Per the germline V gene, CDR1 is WNHNN and CDR2 is SYGVQD (reference sequence). This CDR3 comprises 15 residues. The CDR3 DNA reads TGCGCCAGCAGTGAGTCCGACACAGGATACAATGAGCAGTTCTTC. Its protein is CASSESDTGYNEQFF.

This clonotype has a count of ten or more. The chain has TRBV6-1 and TRBJ1-2; possible D gene TRBD1, 6 bases. Germline V gene lookup returns CDR1 MNHNS and CDR2 SASEGT. V shed 8 bases and J shed 4 bases, with 11 bases lying between them. This CDR3 is 12 amino acids long. The CDR3 sequence is CASGGGFYGYTF. In DNA form, the CDR3 reads TGTGCCAGCGGCGGGGGCTTCTATGGCTACACCTTC.

Notes on this clonotype: This could be a read error, since a much larger clone is one nucleotide away. The chain has TRBV12-3 or TRBV12-4 and TRBJ2-5; TRBD1 agrees at 10 bases. The CDR3 extends over 15 amino acids. J gave up 7 bases and V 7 bases, and 12 bases lay outside the gene matches. The CDR3, as DNA: TGTGCCAGCACCGGGGACAGGGGCGATCGGAGGACCCAGTACTTC. Protein: CASTGDRGDRRTQYF.